The clone carrying this T cell receptor (beta chain) was picked up many times. Its antigen is unidentified. TCRdb reprocessed the RACE reads via MiXCR and lists one record per CDR3 protein. This table holds about 95,000 distinct CDR3 sequences, roughly an eighth found once. The V gene lost 4 bases and the J gene lost 3 bases, with 19 bases spanning the gap. Germline CDR1 reads LNHDA; CDR2 reads SQIVND (reference sequence). This CDR3 is built from 16 residues. These data are taken from a study of human T cells and chemical hapten exposure. Turning to the study itself: Weekly administration of diphenylcyclopropenone to the scalp of patients continued throughout the roughly 25-week study. Points from the study as a whole: PT1 expanded TCR numbers rose with patch test score.

Time point defined: patch test 2, 6 weeks after DPC sensitization. Treatment meaning: therapeutic diphenylcyclopropenone sensitization with weekly scalp DPC. Total RNA was extracted from unfractionated whole blood. The sample in question was whole blood, obtained in connection with sensitization to the hapten diphenylcyclopropenone (DPC). The genes are TRBV19 and TRBJ2-7; TRBD2 is a possible D gene (6 bases). This TCR was sampled from a woman aged 40-49 years with alopecia areata. Some clones in this sample may be carry-over from other donors' samples. The CDR3 loop is CASSTEGVGRDYEQYF. The CDR3 coding sequence is TGTGCCAGTAGTACGGAGGGAGTGGGACGGGACTACGAGCAGTACTTC.